This T cell receptor (beta chain) was documented in a study of beta chain features in type 1 diabetes. Looking at the study overall: When patients were set against healthy donors, age, gender and cell yields were similar. Study results and caveats: Diminished insertions and augmented deletions at VDJ junctions characterized type 1 diabetes patients. For cells with high TCR expression, cDNA sequencing could yield over-representation.

Researchers reported sorting CD4+ naive, central memory, regulatory and stem cell-like memory cells via CD45RO/CCR7/CD25/CD127/CD95/CD27. The CDR3 is 12 residues long. This clone was found a few times. Its specificity is unknown. Investigators reverse transcribed all isolated RNA, so they sequenced expressed TCRB transcripts. The method was immunoSEQ multiplex PCR; TCRdb's version includes in-frame clones alone and lacks a portion of them. The sample shows about 370,000 clones, around 15% of them seen only once. The source of this sequence is a woman between 18 and 29 years old in good health. This chain uses TRBV21-1 with TRBJ2-5; no DNA check was done on the table's D call, TRBD2. TRBV21-1 is reported as a pseudogene. The specimen was naive CD4+ T cells from blood. The CDR3 sequence: CARRPSWETQYF. CDR3 DNA sequence: TGTGCCAGACGACCTAGCTGGGAGACCCAGTACTTC.